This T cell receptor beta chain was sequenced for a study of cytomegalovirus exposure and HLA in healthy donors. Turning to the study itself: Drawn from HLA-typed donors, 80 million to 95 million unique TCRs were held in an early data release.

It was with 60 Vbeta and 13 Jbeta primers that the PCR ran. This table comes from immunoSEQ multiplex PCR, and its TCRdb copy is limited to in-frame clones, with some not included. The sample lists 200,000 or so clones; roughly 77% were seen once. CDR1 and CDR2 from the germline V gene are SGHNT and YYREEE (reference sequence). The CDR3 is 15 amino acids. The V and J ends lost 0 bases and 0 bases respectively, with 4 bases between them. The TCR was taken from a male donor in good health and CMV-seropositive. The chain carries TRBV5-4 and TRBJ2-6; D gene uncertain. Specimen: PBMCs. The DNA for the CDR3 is TGTGCCAGCAGCTTGGCCATCTCTGGGGCCAACGTCCTGACTTTC. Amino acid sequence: CASSLAISGANVLTF.